Described below is a single TCR beta chain sequence and its context. Some clones are missing from TCRdb's copy, which holds only in-frame ones; the method was immunoSEQ multiplex PCR. The table records tens of thousands of clones, around 90% of them present only once. Germline trimming cut 8 bases from V and 3 bases from J; bases unmatched to any gene: 8. Germline CDR1 MNHEY, CDR2 SVGAGI. CDR3 length: 14 residues. The data are from a study of T cell responses to AZD1222 COVID-19 vaccine. The TCR sequence derives from an adult who received the AZD1222 COVID-19 vaccine. The chain employs TRBV6-5 and TRBJ1-1; 8 positions agree with TRBD1. Source: peripheral blood, taken 28 days after the second AZD1222 dose. This chain's CDR3 is CASQLHRGDTEAFF. CDR3 nucleotide sequence: TGTGCCAGCCAACTACACAGGGGGGACACTGAAGCTTTCTTT.